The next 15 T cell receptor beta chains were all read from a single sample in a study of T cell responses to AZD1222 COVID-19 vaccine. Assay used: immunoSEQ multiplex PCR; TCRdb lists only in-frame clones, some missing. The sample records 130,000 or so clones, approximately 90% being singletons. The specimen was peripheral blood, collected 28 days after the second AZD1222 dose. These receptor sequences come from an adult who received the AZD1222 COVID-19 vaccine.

The CDR3 DNA reads TGTGCCTGGAGTGGCTCGGCCCCTAACACCGGGGAGCTGTTTTTT. Its translation: CAWSGSAPNTGELFF. This rearrangement joins TRBV30 to TRBJ2-2; no reliable D call. Germline lookup yields CDR1 GTSNPN and CDR2 SVGIG (reference sequence). Trimming cost V 1 base and J 2 bases, with 11 bases left between them. This CDR3 comprises 15 residues.

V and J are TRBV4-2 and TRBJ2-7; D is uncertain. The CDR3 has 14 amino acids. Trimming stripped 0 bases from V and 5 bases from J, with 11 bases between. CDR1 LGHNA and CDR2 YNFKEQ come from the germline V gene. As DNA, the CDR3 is TGTGCCAGCAGCCAAGACTGGGAAAGGGACGAGCAGTACTTC. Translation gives CASSQDWERDEQYF.

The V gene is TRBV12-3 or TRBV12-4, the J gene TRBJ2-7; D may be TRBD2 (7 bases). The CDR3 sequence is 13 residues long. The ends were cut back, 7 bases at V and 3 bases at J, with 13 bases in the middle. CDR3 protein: CASKKGGYYEQYF. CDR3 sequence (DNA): TGTGCCAGCAAAAAGGGGGGGTACTACGAGCAGTACTTC.

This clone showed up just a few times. The CDR3 nucleotides are TGTGCCAGCAGGCGACAGGTGGGGAACACTGAAGCTTTCTTT. Residues: CASRRQVGNTEAFF. V is TRBV6-5 and J is TRBJ1-1; D is possibly TRBD1 (6 bases). This CDR3 comprises 14 residues. The germline V and J ends were trimmed by 6 bases and 1 base, with 12 bases remaining between them. Germline V gene lookup returns CDR1 MNHEY and CDR2 SVGAGI.

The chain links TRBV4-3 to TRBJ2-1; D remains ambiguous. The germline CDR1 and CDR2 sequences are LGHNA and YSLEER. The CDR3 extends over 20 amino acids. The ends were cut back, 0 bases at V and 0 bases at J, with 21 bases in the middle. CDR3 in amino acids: CASSQDLELGGPSSYNEQFF. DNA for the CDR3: TGCGCCAGCAGCCAAGATCTGGAATTGGGCGGACCGAGCTCCTACAATGAGCAGTTCTTC.

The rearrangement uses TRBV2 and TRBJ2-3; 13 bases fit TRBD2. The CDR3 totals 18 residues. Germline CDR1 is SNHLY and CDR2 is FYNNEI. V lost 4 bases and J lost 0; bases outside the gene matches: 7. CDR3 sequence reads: CASSARTSGGASTDTQYF. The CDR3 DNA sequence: TGTGCCAGCAGTGCACGGACTAGCGGGGGTGCTAGCACAGATACGCAGTATTTT.

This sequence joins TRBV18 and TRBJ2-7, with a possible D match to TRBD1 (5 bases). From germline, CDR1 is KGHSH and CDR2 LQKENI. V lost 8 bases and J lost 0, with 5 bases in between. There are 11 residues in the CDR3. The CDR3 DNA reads TGTGCCAGCCAGGGCTCCTACGAGCAGTACTTC. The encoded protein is CASQGSYEQYF.

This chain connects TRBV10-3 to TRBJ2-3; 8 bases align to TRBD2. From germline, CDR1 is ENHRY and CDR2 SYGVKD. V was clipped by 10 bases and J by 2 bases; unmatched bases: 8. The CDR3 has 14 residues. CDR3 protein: CATSTTSVTDTQYF. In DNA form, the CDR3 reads TGTGCCACCTCGACGACTAGCGTCACAGATACGCAGTATTTT.

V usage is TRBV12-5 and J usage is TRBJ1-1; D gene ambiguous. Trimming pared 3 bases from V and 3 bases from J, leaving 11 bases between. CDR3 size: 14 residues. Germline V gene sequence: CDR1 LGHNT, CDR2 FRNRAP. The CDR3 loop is CASGLFWLDTEAFF. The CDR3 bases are TGTGCTAGTGGTTTATTTTGGCTAGACACTGAAGCTTTCTTT.

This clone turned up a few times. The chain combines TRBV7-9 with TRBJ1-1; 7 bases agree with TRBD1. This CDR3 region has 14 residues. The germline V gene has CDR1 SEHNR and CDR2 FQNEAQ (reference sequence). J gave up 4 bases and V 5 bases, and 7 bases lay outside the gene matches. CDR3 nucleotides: TGTGCCAGCAGCCTAGACAGGGCGAGCACTGAAGCTTTCTTT. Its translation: CASSLDRASTEAFF.

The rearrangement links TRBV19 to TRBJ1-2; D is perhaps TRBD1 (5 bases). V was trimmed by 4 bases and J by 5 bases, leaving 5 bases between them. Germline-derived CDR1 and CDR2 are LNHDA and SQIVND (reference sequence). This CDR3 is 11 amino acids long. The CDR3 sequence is CASSTGYGYTF. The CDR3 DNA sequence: TGTGCCAGTAGTACAGGGTATGGCTACACCTTC.

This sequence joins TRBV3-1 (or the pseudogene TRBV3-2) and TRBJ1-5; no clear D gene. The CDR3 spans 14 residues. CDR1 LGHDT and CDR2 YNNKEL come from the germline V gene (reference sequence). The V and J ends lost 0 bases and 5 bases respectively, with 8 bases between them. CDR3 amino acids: CASSQDLGYQPQHF. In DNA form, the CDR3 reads TGTGCCAGCAGCCAAGATTTAGGGTATCAGCCCCAGCATTTT.

The CDR3 region has the DNA TGTGCCAGCAGCCCCTCTATTTCCGCCTACGAGCAGTACTTC. It yields the protein CASSPSISAYEQYF. The chain carries TRBV6-2 or TRBV6-3 and TRBJ2-7; D call uncertain. The CDR3 extends over 14 amino acids. Germline-derived CDR1 and CDR2 are MNHEY and SVGEGT. The V and J ends lost 6 bases and 2 bases respectively, with 14 bases between them.

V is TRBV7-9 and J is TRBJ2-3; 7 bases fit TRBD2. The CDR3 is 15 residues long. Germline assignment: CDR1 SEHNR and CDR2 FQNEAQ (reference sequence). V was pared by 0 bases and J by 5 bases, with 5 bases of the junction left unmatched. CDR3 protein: CASSLAGGHEDTQYF. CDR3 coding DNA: TGTGCCAGCAGCTTAGCGGGAGGGCATGAAGATACGCAGTATTTT.

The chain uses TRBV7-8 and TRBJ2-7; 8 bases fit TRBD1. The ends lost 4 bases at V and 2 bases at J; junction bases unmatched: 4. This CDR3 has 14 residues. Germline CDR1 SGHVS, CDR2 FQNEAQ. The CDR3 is CASSSRTGPYEQYF. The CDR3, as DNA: TGTGCCAGCAGCTCTAGGACAGGGCCCTACGAGCAGTACTTC.